A selection of T cell receptor beta chains follows, all from one sample in a study of breast tumors, draining lymph nodes, adjacent tissues. TCRdb fed the multiplex PCR reads into MiXCR, producing one record per CDR3 protein. The table records hundreds of thousands of distinct CDR3 sequences, roughly 32% of them present only once. The specimen sequenced was axillary lymph node tissue. The receptors were sampled from a female donor with breast cancer. Some clones in this sample may be carry-over from other donors' samples. CDR3s include the opening cysteine and the closing phenylalanine or tryptophan. The D gene is left open where the match is weak. Size is stated for part of the rows, as once, few or many counts, or as a class when the clone is expanded.

v_gene	abundance	d_gene	j_gene	CDR3nt	CDR3aa
TRBV28	many	NA	TRBJ1-3	TGTGCCAGCAGTTTTACACAGGGCTCTGGAAACACCATATATTTT	CASSFTQGSGNTIYF
TRBV3-1	NA	TRBD1	TRBJ2-3	TGCGCCAGCAGCCAAGGCCCGGGACAGGGAGATACGCAGTATTTT	CASSQGPGQGDTQYF
TRBV7-3	NA	NA	TRBJ1-3	TGTGCCAGCAGCTTAGCGGACACCATATATTTT	CASSLADTIYF
TRBV6-4	many	NA	TRBJ2-6	TGTGCCAGCAGCCCCACGGACAGATACCACTCTGGGGCCAACGTCCTGACTTTC	CASSPTDRYHSGANVLTF
TRBV6-1	many	NA	TRBJ2-3	TGTGCCACCGGCACGGGGTCCACAGATACGCAGTATTTT	CATGTGSTDTQYF
TRBV3-1	many	NA	TRBJ1-2	TGTGCCAGCAGCCAAGATTACACGGGGGCGGCTGGCTACACCTTC	CASSQDYTGAAGYTF
TRBV19	many	NA	TRBJ1-6	TGTGCCAGTAGTTCGGCAGCTGATAATTCACCCCTCCACTTT	CASSSAADNSPLHF
TRBV11-2	NA	TRBD1	TRBJ1-6	TGTGCCAGCAGCCGAAGCGGGACAGGGGGAAATTCACCCCTCCACTTT	CASSRSGTGGNSPLHF
TRBV6-5	many	NA	TRBJ2-3	TGTGCCAGCAGTACGGCGGGAGATACGCAGTATTTT	CASSTAGDTQYF
TRBV10-2	many	NA	TRBJ2-2	TGCGCCAGCAGTAGTACAGGGATTTACGGGGAGCTGTTTTTT	CASSSTGIYGELFF
TRBV4-1	many	TRBD2	TRBJ2-1	TGCGCCAGCAGCCACCCGGGACTAGCGGGAGATGAGCAGTTCTTC	CASSHPGLAGDEQFF
TRBV24-1	NA	NA	TRBJ2-7	TGTGCCAAAGATCGGGATAGCCCTTACGAGCAGTACTTC	CAKDRDSPYEQYF
TRBV30	once	TRBD1	TRBJ2-4	TGTGCCTGGAGTCGAGCCGGGACAGGGTTTGGCATTCAGTACTTC	CAWSRAGTGFGIQYF
TRBV24-1	many	NA	TRBJ2-5	TGTGCCACCAGTGATTTCACAGAACCTCAAGAGACCCAGTACTTC	CATSDFTEPQETQYF
TRBV7-9	many	NA	TRBJ1-6	TGTGCCAGCAGCTTCCAGGAAACCTATAATTCACCCCTCCACTTT	CASSFQETYNSPLHF
TRBV6-5	NA	NA	TRBJ2-3	TGTGCCAGCAGTCACAGAGGAAACAGGGGGAGGGCAGATACGCAGTATTTT	CASSHRGNRGRADTQYF
TRBV2	NA	TRBD1	TRBJ1-2	TGTGCCAGTGGAGCCCGGACAGGGGAGCGGCATGGCTACACCTTC	CASGARTGERHGYTF
TRBV5-1	NA	NA	TRBJ1-2	TGCGCCAGCAGCTCGGACGGAGTCGGCTACACCTTC	CASSSDGVGYTF
TRBV20-1	many	NA	TRBJ2-5	TGCAGTGCTAGGAGGGGTAGGGCGGAAGCGACCCAGTACTTC	CSARRGRAEATQYF
TRBV5-1	many	NA	TRBJ2-7	TGCGCCAGCAGTATGTCGCAAGGTAACGAGCAGTACTTC	CASSMSQGNEQYF
TRBV3-1	few	TRBD1	TRBJ2-2	TGTGCCAGCAGCCCCTACAGGGGGCGAGGTGGCACCGGGGAGCTGTTTTTT	CASSPYRGRGGTGELFF
TRBV12-3/TRBV12-4	NA	NA	TRBJ1-4	TGTGCCAGCAGTTTTAGGAGGGTGGGAGAAAAACTGTTTTTT	CASSFRRVGEKLFF
TRBV20-1	many	NA	TRBJ2-3	TGCAGTGCTAGTTTAGGAGGTTCCACAGATACGCAGTATTTT	CSASLGGSTDTQYF
TRBV9	NA	TRBD1	TRBJ1-4	TGTGCCAGTAGCGTAGGGACAGGGGGCACAACTAATGAAAAACTGTTTTTT	CASSVGTGGTTNEKLFF
TRBV7-6	many	NA	TRBJ2-7	TGTGCCAGCAGCCACGCAGGGACCGGTAACGAGCAGTACTTC	CASSHAGTGNEQYF
TRBV9	many	NA	TRBJ2-2	TGTGCCAGCAGCGTAGGGAGGGACCCTCCGAACACCGGGGAGCTGTTTTTT	CASSVGRDPPNTGELFF
TRBV20-1	few	NA	TRBJ1-5	TGCAGTGCTAGCGGGACTAGCGGGAGGATCGAGCATTTT	CSASGTSGRIEHF
TRBV19	many	TRBD1	TRBJ1-2	TGTGCCAGTAGTCCATGGACAGGGGGCGACTATGGCTACACCTTC	CASSPWTGGDYGYTF
TRBV25-1	once	NA	TRBJ2-7	TGTGCCTTAGATCGCGGCCCCTCCTACGAGCAGTACTTC	CALDRGPSYEQYF
TRBV11-3	many	NA	TRBJ2-4	TGTGCCAGCAGCTCTAAAAACATTCAGTACTTC	CASSSKNIQYF
TRBV20-1	many	NA	TRBJ2-7	TGCAGTGCCCCTTCTCGGGGGTACGAGCAGTACTTC	CSAPSRGYEQYF
TRBV7-2	NA	NA	TRBJ2-6	TGTGCCAGCAGCTTAGACGTTGATCCAGGGGGAGGTTCTGGGGCCAACGTCCTGACTTTC	CASSLDVDPGGGSGANVLTF
TRBV6-5	many	TRBD1	TRBJ2-3	TGTGCCACCCGTGACGGGAACAGGGGAACAGATACGCAGTATTTT	CATRDGNRGTDTQYF
TRBV6-1	few	TRBD2	TRBJ2-1	TGTGCCAGCAGTCAGCCGGGGGGGGGCTACAATGAGCAGTTCTTC	CASSQPGGGYNEQFF
TRBV5-1	many	NA	TRBJ2-7	TGCGCCAGCAGCTTGGGGGACTCCCCGGCCTCCTACGAGCAGTACTTC	CASSLGDSPASYEQYF
TRBV7-2	many	NA	TRBJ1-5	TGTGCCAGCAGCTTAAGGGGTTTAAGCAATCAGCCCCAGCATTTT	CASSLRGLSNQPQHF
TRBV19	many	NA	TRBJ1-6	TGTGCCAGTAGTATAGATCCGGAAAGCTCCTATAATTCACCCCTCCACTTT	CASSIDPESSYNSPLHF
TRBV27	many	NA	TRBJ2-7	TGTGCCAGCAGTTTTGCGGGAAACTCCTACGAGCAGTACTTC	CASSFAGNSYEQYF
TRBV7-6	once	TRBD1	TRBJ2-5	TGTGCCAGCAGCTTAAGGCGACAGGGCTTAAGAGAGACCCAGTACTTC	CASSLRRQGLRETQYF
TRBV5-6	many	NA	TRBJ1-2	TGTGCCAGCAGCTCATGGGTACGCAACTATGGCTACACCTTC	CASSSWVRNYGYTF
TRBV24-1	many	NA	TRBJ2-5	TGTGCCACCAGTGATTTGGACGCAACCCAAGAGACCCAGTACTTC	CATSDLDATQETQYF
TRBV19	NA	TRBD1	TRBJ2-5	TGTGCCAGTAGTATGGGGACAGTCATTGGGACCCAGTACTTC	CASSMGTVIGTQYF
TRBV6-2/TRBV6-3	many	TRBD1	TRBJ2-1	TGTGCCAGCCGCCTGACAGGGGAAGACAATGAGCAGTTCTTC	CASRLTGEDNEQFF
TRBV27	NA	NA	TRBJ1-5	TGTGCCAGCAGAACGGGGGGGGGGTTCAGGGAAGGACAGCCCCAGCATTTT	CASRTGGGFREGQPQHF
TRBV14	NA	TRBD1	TRBJ1-6	TGTGCCAGCAGCCAAGGATCGACCGGGACAGGGGGATATTCACCCCTCCACTTT	CASSQGSTGTGGYSPLHF
TRBV5-1	NA	TRBD2	TRBJ2-7	TGCGCCAGCAGCTCACGGGGGGGTAACGAGCAGTACTTC	CASSSRGGNEQYF
TRBV20-1	many	TRBD1	TRBJ1-5	TGCAGTGCTAGACCCCGGACAGGGGGCGGGCAGCCCCAGCATTTT	CSARPRTGGGQPQHF
TRBV7-8	many	TRBD1	TRBJ1-2	TGTGCCAGCAGCTTAGAGACAGGGTTGGATGGCTACACCTTC	CASSLETGLDGYTF
TRBV6-2/TRBV6-3	many	NA	TRBJ2-5	TGTGCCAGCAGCCCAGGGTTAGAGACCCAGTACTTC	CASSPGLETQYF
TRBV11-3	many	NA	TRBJ2-5	TGTGCCAGCAGCATAAGGGTATCTGCGTCGTTGGAGACCCAGTACTTC	CASSIRVSASLETQYF
TRBV20-1	many	NA	TRBJ2-3	TGCAGTGCTAGAGATATTGAACGGGGGAACACAGATACGCAGTATTTT	CSARDIERGNTDTQYF
TRBV6-5	many	NA	TRBJ2-1	TGTGCCAGCAAACTAATGAGCTCCTACAATGAGCAGTTCTTC	CASKLMSSYNEQFF
TRBV30	many	TRBD2	TRBJ2-5	TGTGCCTGGAGTGTTGGGGGAGGGGAGACCCAGTACTTC	CAWSVGGGETQYF
TRBV6-5	NA	TRBD1	TRBJ2-6	TGTGCCAGCAGTTACTCCGGGACAGGGGGGGCCTCTGGGGCCGACGTCCTGACTTTC	CASSYSGTGGASGADVLTF
TRBV2	NA	NA	TRBJ2-5	TGTGCCAGCAGTGAAGGGCAAGAGACCCAGTACTTC	CASSEGQETQYF
TRBV7-2	NA	TRBD2	TRBJ2-3	TGTGCCAGCAGCTTAACTAGCGCTAGCACAGATACGCAGTATTTT	CASSLTSASTDTQYF